The T cell receptor (beta chain) under discussion was sequenced for a study of cytomegalovirus exposure and HLA in healthy donors. Study conclusions and caveats: Per a later analysis, 18,000 or so TCR beta sequences showed association with HLA alleles at 0.05 false discovery rate. Analyzed later, association rates of TCRs varied across HLA loci, with DRB1 most and HLA-C fewest.

PCR involved 60 Vbeta and 13 Jbeta primers. The repertoire was sequenced with immunoSEQ multiplex PCR; TCRdb's copy has only in-frame clones and lacks some. The sample records about 180,000 clones, 80% being singletons. With respect to this clone: Its antigen remains unknown.

Germline V gene sequence: CDR1 SGHDT, CDR2 YYEEEE. V was cut by 4 bases and J by 5 bases, with 15 bases left in between. The CDR3 totals 14 residues. Source material: PBMCs. The sequence was obtained from a girl aged 5-17 years in good health and CMV-seropositive. This chain joins TRBV5-6 and TRBJ2-5, with D tentatively TRBD2 (7 bases). The DNA for the CDR3 is TGTGCCAGCAGCGGCTGGGGGGGCCGGGAGACCCAGTACTTC. It codes for CASSGWGGRETQYF.